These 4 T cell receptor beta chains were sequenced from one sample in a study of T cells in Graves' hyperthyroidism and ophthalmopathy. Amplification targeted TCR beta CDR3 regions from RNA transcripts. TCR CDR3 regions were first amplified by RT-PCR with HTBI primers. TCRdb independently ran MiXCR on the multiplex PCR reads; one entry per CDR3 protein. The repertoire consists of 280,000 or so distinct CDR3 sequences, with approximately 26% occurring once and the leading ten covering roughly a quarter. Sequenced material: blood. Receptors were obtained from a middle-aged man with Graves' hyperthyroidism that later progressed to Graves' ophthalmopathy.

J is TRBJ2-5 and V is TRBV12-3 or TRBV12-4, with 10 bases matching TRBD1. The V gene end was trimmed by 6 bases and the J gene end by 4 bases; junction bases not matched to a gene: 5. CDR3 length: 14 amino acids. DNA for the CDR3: TGTGCCAGCAGGGGACAGGGGTGGCGAGAGACCCAGTACTTC. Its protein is CASRGQGWRETQYF.

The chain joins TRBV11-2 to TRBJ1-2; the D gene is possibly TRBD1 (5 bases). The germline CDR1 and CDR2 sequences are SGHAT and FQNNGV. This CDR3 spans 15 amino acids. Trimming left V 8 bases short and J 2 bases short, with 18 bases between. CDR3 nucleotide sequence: TGTGCCAGCTGGGGGAGGGCAGAGGGAAACTATGGCTACACCTTC. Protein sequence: CASWGRAEGNYGYTF.

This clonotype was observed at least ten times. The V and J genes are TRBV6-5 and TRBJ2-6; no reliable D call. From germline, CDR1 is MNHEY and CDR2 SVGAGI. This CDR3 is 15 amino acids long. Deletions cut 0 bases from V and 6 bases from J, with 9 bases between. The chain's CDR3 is CASSYSFREANVLTF. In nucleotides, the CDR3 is TGTGCCAGCAGTTACTCCTTCCGTGAGGCCAACGTCCTGACTTTC.

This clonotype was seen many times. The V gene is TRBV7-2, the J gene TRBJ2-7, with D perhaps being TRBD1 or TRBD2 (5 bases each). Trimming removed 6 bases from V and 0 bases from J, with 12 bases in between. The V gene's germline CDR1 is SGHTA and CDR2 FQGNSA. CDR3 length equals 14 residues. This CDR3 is CASSRGGTSYEQYF. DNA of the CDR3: TGTGCCAGCAGTCGTGGGGGTACCTCCTACGAGCAGTACTTC.